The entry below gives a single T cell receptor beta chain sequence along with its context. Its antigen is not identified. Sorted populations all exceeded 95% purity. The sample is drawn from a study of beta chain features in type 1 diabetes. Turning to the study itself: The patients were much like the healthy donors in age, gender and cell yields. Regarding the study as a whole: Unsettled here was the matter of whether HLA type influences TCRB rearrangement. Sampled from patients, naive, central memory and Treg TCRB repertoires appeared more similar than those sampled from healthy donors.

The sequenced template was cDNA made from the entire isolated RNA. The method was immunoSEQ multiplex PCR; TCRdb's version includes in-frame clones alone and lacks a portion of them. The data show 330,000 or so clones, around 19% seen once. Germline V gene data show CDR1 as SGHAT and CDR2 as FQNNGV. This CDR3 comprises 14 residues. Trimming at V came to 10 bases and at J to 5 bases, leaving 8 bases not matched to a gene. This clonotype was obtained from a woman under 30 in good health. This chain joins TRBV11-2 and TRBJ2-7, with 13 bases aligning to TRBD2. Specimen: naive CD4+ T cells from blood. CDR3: CATSGTSGKHEQYF. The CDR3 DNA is TGTGCCACCTCGGGGACTAGCGGGAAACACGAGCAGTACTTC.